The 17 T cell receptor beta chains listed next were all sequenced from one sample in a study of control samples from healthy donors and cancer patients. The repertoire was sequenced with immunoSEQ multiplex PCR; TCRdb's copy has only in-frame clones and lacks some. The repertoire has 150,000 or so clones, approximately 90% of them found once; the top ten carry 0.68%. Sequencing was performed on blood. These receptors were taken from a woman aged 30 to 39 in good health.

This chain joins TRBV5-1 and TRBJ2-3, with D possibly being TRBD1 (5 bases). This CDR3 has 14 amino acids. With 4 bases removed from V and 0 bases from J, the gap between germline ends came to 9 bases. Germline CDR1 is SGHRS and CDR2 is YFSETQ. Written as DNA, the CDR3 is TGCGCCAGCAGCCTGGACACTAGCACAGATACGCAGTATTTT. Residues: CASSLDTSTDTQYF.

The V and J genes are TRBV19 and TRBJ1-5; D is ambiguous. The germline gives CDR1 LNHDA, CDR2 SQIVND (reference sequence). This CDR3 region has 13 residues. V was trimmed by 5 bases and J by 9 bases, leaving 14 bases between them. Here the CDR3 DNA reads TGTGCCAGTAGTTCTCGGGGAGGGATGCCCCAGCATTTT. The encoded protein is CASSSRGGMPQHF.

This chain joins TRBV5-5 and TRBJ2-7; no clear D gene. The CDR3 covers 12 residues. V was trimmed by 0 bases and J by 6 bases, leaving 7 bases between them. Germline V lookup: CDR1 SGHKS, CDR2 YYEKEE (reference sequence). The CDR3 region is CASSLDRLEQYF. The CDR3, as DNA: TGTGCCAGCAGCTTGGACCGGCTCGAGCAGTACTTC.

The count of this clone is one. The genes are TRBV24-1 and TRBJ2-1; D is possibly TRBD2 (6 bases). Per the germline V gene, CDR1 is KGHDR and CDR2 is SFDVKD. The CDR3 contains 15 residues. Trimming took off 4 bases at V and 1 base at J, with 10 bases between the two ends. The CDR3 sequence: CATSEPGVSYNEQFF. The CDR3 coding sequence is TGTGCCACCAGTGAACCGGGAGTATCCTACAATGAGCAGTTCTTC.

V and J are TRBV4-2 and TRBJ1-4; no definite D call. The V gene's germline CDR1 is LGHNA and CDR2 YNFKEQ. Trimming shortened V by 0 bases and J by 0 bases, and 5 bases separated the two germline ends. The CDR3 spans 15 residues. CDR3 residues: CASSQEFPTNEKLFF. CDR3 nucleotide sequence: TGTGCCAGCAGCCAAGAGTTTCCAACTAATGAAAAACTGTTTTTT.

The chain links TRBV19 to TRBJ2-7, with D tentatively TRBD2 (6 bases). V dropped 1 base and J dropped 2 bases, with 12 bases sitting between them. The CDR3 is 15 residues long. CDR1 is LNHDA, CDR2 SQIVND, per germline (reference sequence). CDR3 in DNA: TGTGCCAGTAGTATAGGAAGGCTAGCGCCCTACGAGCAGTACTTC. Translated, it gives CASSIGRLAPYEQYF.

This chain uses TRBV1 with TRBJ1-5. TRBV1 is labeled a pseudogene. This CDR3 contains 12 residues. CDR3 nucleotides: TGCACCAGCTCCCCAAGGAGCCAGCCCCAGCATTTT. Amino acids: CTSSPRSQPQHF.

The rearrangement links TRBV6-2 or TRBV6-3 to TRBJ2-2, with 8 positions matching TRBD2. This CDR3 contains 16 residues. The trim removed 4 bases at V and 0 bases at J, leaving 4 bases unmatched. Germline CDR1 MNHEY, CDR2 SVGEGT. The CDR3 protein is CASSSGSGTNTGELFF. The CDR3 coding sequence is TGTGCCAGCAGTTCGGGTAGCGGGACGAACACCGGGGAGCTGTTTTTT.

The chain employs TRBV7-9 and TRBJ2-7; D gene unclear. From germline, CDR1 is SEHNR and CDR2 FQNEAQ (reference sequence). CDR3 length: 14 residues. V lost 1 base, J lost 3 bases, and 10 bases lay in between. CDR3 bases: TGTGCCAGCAGCTTAGGCGGCACCCGCTACGAGCAGTACTTC. This codes for CASSLGGTRYEQYF.

This clone was observed a few times. The chain uses TRBV24-1 and TRBJ2-2; the match to TRBD1 covers 8 bases. The CDR3 is made up of 19 amino acids. After removal of 4 bases from V and 5 bases from J, the junction contained 17 bases not matched to a gene. Germline V gene lookup returns CDR1 KGHDR and CDR2 SFDVKD. DNA of the CDR3: TGTGCCACCAGTGACCGCCGTCAATCCCGGACAGGGCGAACCGGGGAGCTGTTTTTT. It specifies CATSDRRQSRTGRTGELFF.

The chain combines TRBV7-9 with TRBJ1-5; TRBD1 aligns across 8 bases. V dropped 1 base and J dropped 3; count of bases not matched to a gene: 2. The germline V gene has CDR1 SEHNR and CDR2 FQNEAQ (reference sequence). The CDR3 has 15 residues. CDR3 nucleotides: TGTGCCAGCAGCTTAGGACAGGGGTCCAATCAGCCCCAGCATTTT. Protein product: CASSLGQGSNQPQHF.

V and J are TRBV10-1 and TRBJ2-3, with D tentatively TRBD1 or TRBD2 (5 bases each). CDR3 length equals 17 residues. V was shortened by 3 bases and J by 8 bases, with 24 bases between the two germline ends. Germline CDR1 is WNHNN and CDR2 is SYGVQD (reference sequence). The CDR3 DNA sequence: TGCGCCAGCAGTGATGCCACCCGGGGCATGACCCTGGGTACGCAGTATTTT. This codes for CASSDATRGMTLGTQYF.

The V gene is TRBV6-1, the J gene TRBJ2-5; TRBD2 matches 9 bases. The length of the CDR3 is 16 residues. From germline, CDR1 is MNHNS and CDR2 SASEGT. Germline trimming cut 1 base from V and 2 bases from J; bases unmatched to any gene: 5. In DNA, the CDR3 is TGTGCCAGCAGTGAAGGGGCTAGCGGGGCACAAGAGACCCAGTACTTC. Amino acids: CASSEGASGAQETQYF.

The CDR3 nucleotides are TGTGCCAGTAGTATTCCCCGAACAGGGGGTTGGGGGGGTGAGCAGTTCTTC. Protein: CASSIPRTGGWGGEQFF. V usage is TRBV19 and J usage is TRBJ2-1; tentatively, D is TRBD1 (8 bases). The V end lost 3 bases, the J end lost 9 bases, and 24 bases lay between the germline ends. Per germline, CDR1 LNHDA and CDR2 SQIVND (reference sequence). This CDR3 has 17 amino acids.

This sequence joins TRBV4-2 and TRBJ2-5, with TRBD1 identical over 8 bases. The CDR3 length is 16 residues. Germline V gene sequence: CDR1 LGHNA, CDR2 YNFKEQ. Trimming removed 3 bases from V and 3 bases from J; junction bases left unmatched: 9. Written as DNA, the CDR3 is TGTGCCAGCAGCCAGGGGAATACAGGGGGAGAAGAGACCCAGTACTTC. It yields the protein CASSQGNTGGEETQYF.

The chain recombines TRBV7-6 with TRBJ2-7; possible D gene TRBD1, 6 bases. CDR3 length equals 16 residues. Trimming pared 1 base from V and 3 bases from J, leaving 16 bases between. CDR1 and CDR2 (germline): SGHVS, FNYEAQ. Here the CDR3 reads CASSLGDGQDSYEQYF. Written as DNA, the CDR3 is TGTGCCAGCAGCTTAGGGGACGGCCAGGACAGCTACGAGCAGTACTTC.

The chain is built from TRBV4-1 and TRBJ1-5; D remains ambiguous. Looked up from germline, CDR1 is MGHRA and CDR2 is YSYEKL. This CDR3 contains 14 residues. Trimming removed 1 base from V and 5 bases from J, with 9 bases in between. As DNA, the CDR3 is TGCGCCAGCAGCCAAGTTCTGTTCGATCAGCCCCAGCATTTT. It specifies CASSQVLFDQPQHF.